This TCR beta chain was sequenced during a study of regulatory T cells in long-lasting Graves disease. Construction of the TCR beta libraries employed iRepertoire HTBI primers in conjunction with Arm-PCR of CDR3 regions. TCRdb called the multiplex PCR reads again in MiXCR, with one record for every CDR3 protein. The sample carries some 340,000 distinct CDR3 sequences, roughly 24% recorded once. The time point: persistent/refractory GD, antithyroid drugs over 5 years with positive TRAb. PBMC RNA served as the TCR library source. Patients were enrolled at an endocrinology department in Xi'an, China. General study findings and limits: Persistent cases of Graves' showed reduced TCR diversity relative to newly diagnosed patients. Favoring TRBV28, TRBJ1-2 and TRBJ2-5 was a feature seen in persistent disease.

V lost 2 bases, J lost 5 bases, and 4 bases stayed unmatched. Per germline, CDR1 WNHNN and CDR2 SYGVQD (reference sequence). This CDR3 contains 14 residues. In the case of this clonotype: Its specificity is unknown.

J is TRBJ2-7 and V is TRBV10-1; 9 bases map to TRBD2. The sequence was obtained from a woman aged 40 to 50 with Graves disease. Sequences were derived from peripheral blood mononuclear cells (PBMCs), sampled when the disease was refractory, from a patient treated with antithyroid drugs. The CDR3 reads CASSEKASGDEQYF. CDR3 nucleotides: TGCGCCAGCAGTGAGAAGGCTAGCGGGGACGAGCAGTACTTC.